Listed here are 21 T cell receptor beta chains from one sample, sequenced in a study of T cells expressing NK-cell markers. TCRdb reprocessed the 5' RACE reads; each CDR3 protein has one entry and no DNA is given. The sample table sets out about 410,000 distinct CDR3 sequences. The sequenced sample was blood T cells: a sorted CD56 or NKG2C T cell subset, CD4+ or CD8+ T cells, or bulk PBMC T cells (not recorded which). These TCRs come from a woman in her forties or fifties in good health.

The J gene is TRBJ2-1, the V gene TRBV29-1; TCRdb's D gene call, TRBD2, goes unchecked for lack of DNA. The germline CDR1 and CDR2 sequences are SQVTM and ANQGSEA. This CDR3 has 17 amino acids. CDR3 region: CSVLGLAGGSSYNEQFF.

The rearrangement joins TRBV30 to TRBJ1-2. There are 12 residues in the CDR3. Germline V gene data show CDR1 as GTSNPN and CDR2 as SVGIG (reference sequence). CDR3 sequence: CAWSVLVRGYTF.

The V and J genes are TRBV12-3 or TRBV12-4 and TRBJ2-1; TCRdb reports TRBD2, a call that lacks DNA to check it against. The CDR3 covers 12 residues. CDR3 protein: CASSRTSHEQFF.

CDR3: CASRGRLAGVTDTQYF. The rearrangement joins TRBV25-1 to TRBJ2-3; the D gene TCRdb calls, TRBD2, cannot be checked with no DNA. Germline V lookup: CDR1 MGHDK, CDR2 SYGVNS. The CDR3 is 16 amino acids.

V gene TRBV12-3 or TRBV12-4 combines with J gene TRBJ2-1; TCRdb reports TRBD2, a call that lacks DNA to check it against. The CDR3 has 17 residues. CDR3 amino acids: CASSLGERLAGHNEQFF.

The rearrangement joins TRBV6-5 to TRBJ2-5; without DNA, the TCRdb call of TRBD2 cannot be checked. The CDR3 spans 15 residues. CDR1 is MNHEY, CDR2 SVGAGI, per germline. CDR3 sequence: CASSYSPSQQETQYF.

This chain uses TRBV3-1 with TRBJ1-2. Looked up from germline, CDR1 is LGHDT and CDR2 is YNNKEL (reference sequence). The CDR3 loop spans 14 amino acids. The CDR3 region is CASSRPPDNSRYTF.

V and J are TRBV29-1 and TRBJ2-5; TCRdb gives TRBD1 as the D gene, but with no DNA this cannot be confirmed. CDR3 length: 13 residues. CDR1 SQVTM and CDR2 ANQGSEA come from the germline V gene. The CDR3 protein is CSIKGQGLETQYF. The full variable domain, its missing parts supplied by reference TRBV29-1 and TRBJ2-5, is SAVISQKPSRDICQRGTSLTIQCQVDSQVTMMFWYRQQPGQSLTLIATANQGSEATYESGFVIDKFPISRPNLTFSTLTVSNMSPEDSSIYLCSIKGQGLETQYFGPGTRLLVL.

V usage is TRBV24-1 and J usage is TRBJ2-6. The length of the CDR3 is 16 residues. Germline V lookup: CDR1 KGHDR, CDR2 SFDVKD. The CDR3: CATSDSSRSGANVLTF.

The chain uses TRBV4-1 and TRBJ2-7; no DNA is available, so the TRBD2 call from TCRdb remains unchecked. Germline CDR1 reads MGHRA; CDR2 reads YSYEKL. The CDR3 covers 16 residues. CDR3 loop: CASSQELGGRTSEQYF.

The rearrangement joins TRBV5-1 to TRBJ2-5; TCRdb's D call, TRBD1, is unchecked because there is no DNA. The CDR3 consists of 13 residues. Germline CDR1 SGHRS, CDR2 YFSETQ. CDR3 protein: CASSFEGDPAQYF.

CDR3 sequence: CASSVEAEARETQYF. The chain links TRBV9 to TRBJ2-5; the TCRdb D gene call, TRBD2, has no DNA to confirm it. The CDR3 is made up of 15 amino acids. Germline CDR1 is SGDLS and CDR2 is YYNGEE.

The V and J genes are TRBV5-1 and TRBJ2-7; TCRdb's D gene call, TRBD1, goes unchecked for lack of DNA. This CDR3 has 14 residues. Germline V gene data show CDR1 as SGHRS and CDR2 as YFSETQ. This CDR3 reads CASSPTPTSYEQYF.

This rearrangement joins TRBV4-1 to TRBJ2-3. Germline CDR1 and CDR2: MGHRA and YSYEKL. CDR3 length: 16 amino acids. The CDR3 here is CASSQDFSASTDTQYF.

The chain employs TRBV19 and TRBJ2-1. Germline assignment: CDR1 LNHDA and CDR2 SQIVND (reference sequence). The CDR3 extends over 13 amino acids. The CDR3 sequence: CASHGTSYNEQFF.

The genes are TRBV11-2 and TRBJ2-7. The CDR3 totals 15 residues. The germline CDR1 and CDR2 sequences are SGHAT and FQNNGV. CDR3: CASSFGVDGSYEQYF.

The gene calls are TRBV20-1 and TRBJ2-4. Germline assignment: CDR1 DFQATT and CDR2 SNEGSKA (reference sequence). CDR3 length: 14 amino acids. The CDR3 protein is CSAYHSEAKNIQYF.

V is TRBV4-2 and J is TRBJ2-7; TCRdb lists TRBD2, though no DNA is available to test this call. The V gene's germline CDR1 is LGHNA and CDR2 YNFKEQ. This CDR3 has 17 amino acids. The CDR3 spells CASSQASTLADPYEQYF.

The J gene is TRBJ2-6, the V gene TRBV5-1. CDR1 SGHRS and CDR2 YFSETQ come from the germline V gene. The CDR3 covers 17 residues. CDR3 sequence reads: CASSPPDSRSGANVLTF. Filled out from reference TRBV5-1 and TRBJ2-6, the complete variable domain reads KAGVTQTPRYLIKTRGQQVTLSCSPISGHRSVSWYQQTPGQGLQFLFEYFSETQRNKGNFPGRFSGRQFSNSRSEMNVSTLELGDSALYLCASSPPDSRSGANVLTFGAGSRLTVL.

This chain connects TRBV20-1 to TRBJ2-1. The CDR3 is 13 residues long. Germline V lookup: CDR1 DFQATT, CDR2 SNEGSKA (reference sequence). Here the CDR3 reads CSARTPAWYEQFF.

The chain links TRBV12-3 or TRBV12-4 to TRBJ1-1; TCRdb picks TRBD1, but there is no DNA to check that call. CDR3 length equals 18 residues. CDR3 loop: CASSLSGTVTVGNTEAFF.